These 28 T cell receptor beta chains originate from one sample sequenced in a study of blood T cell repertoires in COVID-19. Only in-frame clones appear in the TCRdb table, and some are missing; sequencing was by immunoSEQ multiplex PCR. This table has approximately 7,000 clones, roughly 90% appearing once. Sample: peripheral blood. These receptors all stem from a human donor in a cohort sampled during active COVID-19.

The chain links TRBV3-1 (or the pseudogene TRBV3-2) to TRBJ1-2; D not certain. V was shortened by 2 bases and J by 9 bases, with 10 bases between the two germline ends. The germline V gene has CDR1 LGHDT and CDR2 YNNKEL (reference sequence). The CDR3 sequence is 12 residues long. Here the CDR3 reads CASSQFRVRYTF. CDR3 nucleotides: TGTGCCAGCAGCCAATTTCGAGTCCGCTACACCTTC.

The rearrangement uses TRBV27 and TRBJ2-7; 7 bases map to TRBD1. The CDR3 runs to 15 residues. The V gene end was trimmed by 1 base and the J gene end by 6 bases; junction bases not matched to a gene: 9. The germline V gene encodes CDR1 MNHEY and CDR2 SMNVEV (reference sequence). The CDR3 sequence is CASSLYRQGVGEQYF. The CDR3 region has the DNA TGTGCCAGCAGTTTATATAGGCAGGGGGTTGGCGAGCAGTACTTC.

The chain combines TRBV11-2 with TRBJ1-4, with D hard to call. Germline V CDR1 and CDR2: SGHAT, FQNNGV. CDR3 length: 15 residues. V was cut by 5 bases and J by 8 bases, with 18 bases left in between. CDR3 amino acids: CASSTSGYPREKLFF. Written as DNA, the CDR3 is TGTGCCAGCAGCACCTCAGGTTACCCCCGAGAAAAACTGTTTTTT.

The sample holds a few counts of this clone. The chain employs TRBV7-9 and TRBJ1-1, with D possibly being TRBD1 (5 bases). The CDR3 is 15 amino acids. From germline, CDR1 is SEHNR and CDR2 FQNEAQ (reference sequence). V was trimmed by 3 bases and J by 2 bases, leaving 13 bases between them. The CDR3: CASSFGRQSNTEAFF. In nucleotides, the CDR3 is TGTGCCAGCAGCTTTGGCAGACAGTCTAACACTGAAGCTTTCTTT.

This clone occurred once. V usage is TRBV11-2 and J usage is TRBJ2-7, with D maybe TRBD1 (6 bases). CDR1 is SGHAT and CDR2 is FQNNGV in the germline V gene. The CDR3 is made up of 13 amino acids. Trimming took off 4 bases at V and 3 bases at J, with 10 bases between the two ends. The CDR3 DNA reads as TGTGCCAGCAGCTCGGGACATAGCTACGAGCAGTACTTC. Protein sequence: CASSSGHSYEQYF.

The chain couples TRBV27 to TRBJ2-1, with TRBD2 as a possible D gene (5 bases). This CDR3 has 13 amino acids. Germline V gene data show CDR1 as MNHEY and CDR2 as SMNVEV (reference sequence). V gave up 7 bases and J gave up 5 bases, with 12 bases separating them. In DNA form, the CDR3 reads TGTGCCAGCAAACGGGTCGGGGACAATGAGCAGTTCTTC. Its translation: CASKRVGDNEQFF.

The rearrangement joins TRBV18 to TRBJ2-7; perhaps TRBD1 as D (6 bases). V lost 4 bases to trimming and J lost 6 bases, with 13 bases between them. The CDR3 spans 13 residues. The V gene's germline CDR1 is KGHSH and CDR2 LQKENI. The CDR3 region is CASSQDSSTEQYF. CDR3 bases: TGTGCCAGCTCACAGGACAGCTCGACCGAGCAGTACTTC.

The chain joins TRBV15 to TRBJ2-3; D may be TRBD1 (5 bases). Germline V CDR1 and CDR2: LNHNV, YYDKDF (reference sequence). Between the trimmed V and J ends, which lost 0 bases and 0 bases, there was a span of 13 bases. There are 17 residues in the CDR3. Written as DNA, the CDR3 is TGTGCCACCAGCAGAGATCCGAGACAGCTTAGCACAGATACGCAGTATTTT. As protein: CATSRDPRQLSTDTQYF.

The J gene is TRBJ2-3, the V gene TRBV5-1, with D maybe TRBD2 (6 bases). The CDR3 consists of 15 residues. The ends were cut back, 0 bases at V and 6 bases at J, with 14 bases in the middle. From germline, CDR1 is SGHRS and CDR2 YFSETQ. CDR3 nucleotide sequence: TGCGCCAGCAGCTTGGCAAGACTAGTGGGGGATACGCAGTATTTT. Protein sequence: CASSLARLVGDTQYF.

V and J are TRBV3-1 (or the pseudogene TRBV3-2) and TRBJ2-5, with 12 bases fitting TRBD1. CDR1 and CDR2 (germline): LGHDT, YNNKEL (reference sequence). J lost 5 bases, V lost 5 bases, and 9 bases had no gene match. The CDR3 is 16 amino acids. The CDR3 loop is CASSSRDRGPGETQYF. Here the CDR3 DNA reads TGTGCCAGCAGCTCCCGGGACAGGGGGCCCGGGGAGACCCAGTACTTC.

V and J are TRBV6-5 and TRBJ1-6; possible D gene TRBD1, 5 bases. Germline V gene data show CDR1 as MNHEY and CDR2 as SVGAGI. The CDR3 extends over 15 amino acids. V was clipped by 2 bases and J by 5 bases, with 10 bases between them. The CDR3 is CASSYGAVDNSPLHF. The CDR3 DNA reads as TGTGCCAGCAGTTACGGGGCTGTTGATAATTCACCCCTCCACTTT.

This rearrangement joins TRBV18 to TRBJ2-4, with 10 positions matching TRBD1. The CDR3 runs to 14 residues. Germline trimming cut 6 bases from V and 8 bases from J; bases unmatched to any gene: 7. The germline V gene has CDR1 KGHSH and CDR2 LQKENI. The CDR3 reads CASSPGTGEYIQYF. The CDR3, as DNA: TGTGCCAGCTCCCCCGGGACAGGGGAGTACATTCAGTACTTC.

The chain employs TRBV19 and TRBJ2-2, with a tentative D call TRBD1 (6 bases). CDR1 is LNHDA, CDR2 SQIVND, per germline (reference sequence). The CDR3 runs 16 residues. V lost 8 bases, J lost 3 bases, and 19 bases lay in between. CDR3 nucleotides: TGTGCCAGTCGAGGATGGGGGCCAGGGGACACCGGGGAGCTGTTTTTT. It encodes CASRGWGPGDTGELFF. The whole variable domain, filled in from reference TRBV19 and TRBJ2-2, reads DGGITQSPKYLFRKEGQNVTLSCEQNLNHDAMYWYRQDPGQGLRLIYYSQIVNDFQKGDIAEGYSVSREKKESFPLTVTSAQKNPTAFYLCASRGWGPGDTGELFFGEGSRLTVL.

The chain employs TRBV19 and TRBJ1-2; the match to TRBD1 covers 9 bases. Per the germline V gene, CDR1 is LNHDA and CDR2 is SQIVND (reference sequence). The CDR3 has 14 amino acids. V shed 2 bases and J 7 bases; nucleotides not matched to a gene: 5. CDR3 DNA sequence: TGTGCCAGTAGTATAACAGGGGGCAGTGGTGGCTACACCTTC. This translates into CASSITGGSGGYTF.

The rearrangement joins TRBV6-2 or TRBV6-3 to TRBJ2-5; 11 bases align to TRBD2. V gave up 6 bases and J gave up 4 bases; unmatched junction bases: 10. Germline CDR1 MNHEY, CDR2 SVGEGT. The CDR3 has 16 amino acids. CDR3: CASSSPLAGVRETQYF. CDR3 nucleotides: TGTGCCAGCAGCTCGCCACTAGCGGGGGTAAGAGAGACCCAGTACTTC.

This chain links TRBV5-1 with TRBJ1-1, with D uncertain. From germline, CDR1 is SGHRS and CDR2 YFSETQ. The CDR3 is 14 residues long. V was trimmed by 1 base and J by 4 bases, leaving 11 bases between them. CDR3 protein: CASSLFPASTEAFF. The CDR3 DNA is TGCGCCAGCAGCTTGTTTCCTGCGAGCACTGAAGCTTTCTTT.

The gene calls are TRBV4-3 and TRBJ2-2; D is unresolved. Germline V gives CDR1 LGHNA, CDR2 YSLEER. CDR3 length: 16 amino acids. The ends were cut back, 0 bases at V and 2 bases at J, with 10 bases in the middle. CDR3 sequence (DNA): TGCGCCAGCAGCCAAGATAGGAGTTCAAACACCGGGGAGCTGTTTTTT. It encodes CASSQDRSSNTGELFF.

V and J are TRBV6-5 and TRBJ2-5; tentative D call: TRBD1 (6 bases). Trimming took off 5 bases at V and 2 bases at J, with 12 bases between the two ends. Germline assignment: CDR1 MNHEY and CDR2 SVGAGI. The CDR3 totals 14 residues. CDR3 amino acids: CASSPDRYQETQYF. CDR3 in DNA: TGTGCCAGCAGTCCGGACAGATATCAAGAGACCCAGTACTTC.

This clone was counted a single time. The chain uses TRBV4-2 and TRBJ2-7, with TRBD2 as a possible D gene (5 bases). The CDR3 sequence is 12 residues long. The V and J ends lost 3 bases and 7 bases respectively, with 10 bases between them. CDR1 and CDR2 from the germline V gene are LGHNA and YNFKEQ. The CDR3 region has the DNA TGTGCCAGCAGCCATGAAAGGAGGGAGCAGTACTTC. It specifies CASSHERREQYF.

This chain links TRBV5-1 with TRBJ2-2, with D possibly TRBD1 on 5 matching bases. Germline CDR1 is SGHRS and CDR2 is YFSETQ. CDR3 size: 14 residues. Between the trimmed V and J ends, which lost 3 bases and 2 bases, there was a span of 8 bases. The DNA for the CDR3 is TGCGCCAGCAGCTCTCAGGGTAACACCGGGGAGCTGTTTTTT. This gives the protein CASSSQGNTGELFF.

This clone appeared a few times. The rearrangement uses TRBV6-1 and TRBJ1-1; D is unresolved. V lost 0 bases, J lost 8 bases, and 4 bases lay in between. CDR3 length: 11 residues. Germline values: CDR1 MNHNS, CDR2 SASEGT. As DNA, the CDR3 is TGTGCCAGCAGTGAAGCACGGGAAGCTTTCTTT. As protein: CASSEAREAFF.

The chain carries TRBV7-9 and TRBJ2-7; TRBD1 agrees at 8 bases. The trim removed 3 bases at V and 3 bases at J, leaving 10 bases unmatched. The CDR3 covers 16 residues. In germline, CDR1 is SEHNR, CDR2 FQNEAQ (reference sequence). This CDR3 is CASSLVLDRDRYEQYF. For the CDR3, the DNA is TGTGCCAGCAGCTTGGTATTGGACAGGGACCGCTACGAGCAGTACTTC. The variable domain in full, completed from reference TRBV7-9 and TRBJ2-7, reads DTGVSQNPRHKITKRGQNVTFRCDPISEHNRLYWYRQTLGQGPEFLTYFQNEAQLEKSRLLSDRFSAERPKGSFSTLEIQRTEQGDSAMYLCASSLVLDRDRYEQYFGPGTRLTVT.

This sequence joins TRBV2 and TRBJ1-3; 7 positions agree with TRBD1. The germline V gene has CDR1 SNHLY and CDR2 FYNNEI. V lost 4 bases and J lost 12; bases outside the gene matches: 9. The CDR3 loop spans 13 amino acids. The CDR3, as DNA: TGTGCCAGCAGTGCGGGACAGATGGGCGGCATATATTTT. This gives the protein CASSAGQMGGIYF.

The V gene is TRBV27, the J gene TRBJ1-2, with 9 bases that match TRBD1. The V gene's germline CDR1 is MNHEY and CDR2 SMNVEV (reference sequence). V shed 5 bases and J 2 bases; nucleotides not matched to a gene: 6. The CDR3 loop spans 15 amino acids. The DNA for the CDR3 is TGTGCCAGCAGTCCAGGGACAGGGCGAAACTATGGCTACACCTTC. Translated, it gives CASSPGTGRNYGYTF.

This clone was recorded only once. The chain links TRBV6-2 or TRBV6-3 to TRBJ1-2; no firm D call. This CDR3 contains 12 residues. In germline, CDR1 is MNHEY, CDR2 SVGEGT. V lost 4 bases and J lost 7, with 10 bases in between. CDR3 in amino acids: CASSSSDTGYTF. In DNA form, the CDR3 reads TGTGCCAGCAGTTCCTCCGACACTGGCTACACCTTC.

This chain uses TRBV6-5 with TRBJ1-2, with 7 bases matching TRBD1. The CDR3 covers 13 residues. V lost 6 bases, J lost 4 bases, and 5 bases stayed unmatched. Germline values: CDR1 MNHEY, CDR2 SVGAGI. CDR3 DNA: TGTGCCAGCAGCCTCAGGGGGATCTATGGCTACACCTTC. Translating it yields CASSLRGIYGYTF.

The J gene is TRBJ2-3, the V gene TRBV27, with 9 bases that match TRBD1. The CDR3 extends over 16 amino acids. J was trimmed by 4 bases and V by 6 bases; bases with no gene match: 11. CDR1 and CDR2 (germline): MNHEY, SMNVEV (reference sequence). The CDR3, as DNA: TGTGCCAGCAGCCCTGACACAGGGGGCTTCGCAGATACGCAGTATTTT. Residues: CASSPDTGGFADTQYF.

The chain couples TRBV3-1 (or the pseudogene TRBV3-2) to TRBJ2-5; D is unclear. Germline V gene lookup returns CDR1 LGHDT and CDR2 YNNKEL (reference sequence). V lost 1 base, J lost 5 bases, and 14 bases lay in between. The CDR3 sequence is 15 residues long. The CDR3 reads CASSQGDRLSETQYF. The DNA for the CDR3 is TGTGCCAGCAGCCAAGGCGATCGTCTTAGTGAGACCCAGTACTTC.